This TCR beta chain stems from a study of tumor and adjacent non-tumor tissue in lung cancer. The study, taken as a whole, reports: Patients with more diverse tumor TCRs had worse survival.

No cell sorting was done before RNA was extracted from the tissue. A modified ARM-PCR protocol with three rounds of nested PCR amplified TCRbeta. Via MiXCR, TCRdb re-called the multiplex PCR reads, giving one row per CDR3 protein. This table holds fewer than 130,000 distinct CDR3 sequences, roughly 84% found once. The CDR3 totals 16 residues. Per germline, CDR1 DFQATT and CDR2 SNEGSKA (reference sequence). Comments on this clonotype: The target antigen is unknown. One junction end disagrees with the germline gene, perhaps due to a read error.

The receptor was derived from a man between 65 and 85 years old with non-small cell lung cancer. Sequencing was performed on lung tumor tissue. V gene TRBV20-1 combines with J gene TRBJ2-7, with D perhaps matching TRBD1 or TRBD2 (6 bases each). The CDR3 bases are TGCAGTGCTAGGAATCCGCCCGGGGGCTATACCTACGACCAGTACTTC. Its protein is CSARNPPGGYTYDQYF.